A selection of T cell receptor beta chains follows, all from one sample in a study of blood T cell repertoires in COVID-19. Using immunoSEQ multiplex PCR, the repertoire was profiled, and TCRdb retains in-frame clones only, with some absent. The table has roughly 310,000 clones, around nine tenths seen once. The sequenced sample consisted of peripheral blood. The receptor set was obtained from a woman aged 45-60 years with active or convalescent COVID-19. CDR3s include the opening cysteine and the closing phenylalanine or tryptophan. A D gene is named only where the DNA matches it firmly. Clone size is not always given. Where it is, it says once, few, many or a class for expanded clones.

j_call clone_size v_call d_call cdr3_nt cdr3_aa
TRBJ2-7 few TRBV7-8 TRBD1 TGTGCCAGCAGCCCCCTGACAGGGGGAGGCCCCTACGAGCAGTACTTC CASSPLTGGGPYEQYF
TRBJ1-1 . TRBV30 . TGTGCCTGGAGTCGGGGGTCGATAGGAGCTTTCTTT CAWSRGSIGAFF
TRBJ1-1 . TRBV5-4 TRBD1 TGTGCCAGCAGCTCGGGGGACAGGGGGTACACTGAAGCTTTCTTT CASSSGDRGYTEAFF
TRBJ1-2 . TRBV2 TRBD1 TGTGCCAGCAGGAAACAGGGGGGGCTTGAACATGGCTACACCTTC CASRKQGGLEHGYTF
TRBJ2-1 . TRBV7-2 TRBD1 TGTGCCAGCAGCTTTGACAGGGGAGATTGGAATGAGCAGTTCTTC CASSFDRGDWNEQFF
TRBJ2-3 . TRBV4-1 TRBD1 TGCGCCAGCGGATCAGGGGGCGCGGGTACGCAGTATTTT CASGSGGAGTQYF
TRBJ1-3 few TRBV3-1/TRBV3-2 TRBD1 TGTGCCAGCAGCCAAGCGGGACAGGGTACTGGAAACACCATATATTTT CASSQAGQGTGNTIYF
TRBJ1-4 . TRBV25-1 . TGTGCCAGCAGTGCTACCGGAGGTGAAAAACTGTTTTTT CASSATGGEKLFF
TRBJ2-3 . TRBV9 . TGTGCCAGCAGCGACCAAACAAGTCTAGCAGCAGATACGCAGTATTTT CASSDQTSLAADTQYF
TRBJ2-1 . TRBV2 . TGTGCCAGCAGTGAGGGCAGGGGCCCGGGCAATGAGCAGTTCTTC CASSEGRGPGNEQFF
TRBJ1-6 . TRBV5-1 TRBD1 TGCGCCAGCAGCTTGCAACCCTACGGGACAGCAATCTCACCCCTCCACTTT CASSLQPYGTAISPLHF
TRBJ2-3 . TRBV28 . TGTGCCAGCAGTTTATCAGTCGGGATCTCGCAAGATACGCAGTATTTT CASSLSVGISQDTQYF
TRBJ2-5 once TRBV27 . TGTGCCAGCAGTTTATGGCCTCCCGAGGCGGAGACCCAGTACTTC CASSLWPPEAETQYF
TRBJ2-1 once TRBV5-1 TRBD2 TGCGCCAGCAGCAATCCAGCGGGAGGGAATGAGCAGTTCTTC CASSNPAGGNEQFF
TRBJ2-1 . TRBV4-3 TRBD2 TGCGCCAGCAGCCAAGATACGGTTAGCGGGGAGTACAATGAGCAGTTCTTC CASSQDTVSGEYNEQFF
TRBJ2-7 once TRBV14 TRBD1 TGTGCCAGCAGTCTGAGGACAGGGGAAGCCTACGAGCAGTACTTC CASSLRTGEAYEQYF
TRBJ1-5 . TRBV6-6 . TGTGCCAGCAGTTCCTCGGTCAGCACAGGTCAGCCCCAGCATTTT CASSSSVSTGQPQHF
TRBJ2-7 . TRBV6-2/TRBV6-3 . TGTGCCAGCAGTTACAGAGAGGAGGATTATCACGAGCAGTACTTC CASSYREEDYHEQYF
TRBJ2-6 . TRBV27 . TGTGCCAGCAGTTTCCGCGGCTCTGGGGCCAACGTCCTGACTTTC CASSFRGSGANVLTF
TRBJ1-2 . TRBV5-1 TRBD1 TGCGCCAGCAGCCCCGGAGGCACAGGGGCGTATGGCTACACCTTC CASSPGGTGAYGYTF
TRBJ1-3 . TRBV24-1 TRBD1 TGTGCCACCAGTGGTACATCCGGCGGACAGGGGTCTGGAAACACCATATATTTT CATSGTSGGQGSGNTIYF
TRBJ1-3 . TRBV7-3 . TGTGCCAGCAGCTTAACGTCAATAGCCTCTGGAAACACCATATATTTT CASSLTSIASGNTIYF
TRBJ1-6 . TRBV27 . TGTGCCAGCAGTTTGGAGGGGGGGGATTCACCCCTCCACTTT CASSLEGGDSPLHF
TRBJ1-1 . TRBV28 . TGTGCCAGCAGCTTTTCGGGTGATTCGAACACTGAAGCTTTCTTT CASSFSGDSNTEAFF
TRBJ2-5 . TRBV12-3/TRBV12-4 . TGTGCCAGCAGTTTAGGCGGGGCCCAGTACTTC CASSLGGAQYF
TRBJ1-2 . TRBV6-5 . TGTGCCAGCACCCCAGGGGCAGGGTTCTATGGCTACACCTTC CASTPGAGFYGYTF
TRBJ2-7 . TRBV6-2/TRBV6-3 TRBD1 TGTGCCAGCAGTTACCCAGGGGACCGAATACAGGGGGCCTTCTACGAGCAGTACTTC CASSYPGDRIQGAFYEQYF
TRBJ1-1 . TRBV4-1 TRBD1 TGCGCCAGCAGCCAGGAGGGACAGGGGAACACTGAAGCTTTCTTT CASSQEGQGNTEAFF
TRBJ1-5 . TRBV19 . TGTGCCAGTAGTATAGATAACAATCAGCCCCAGCATTTT CASSIDNNQPQHF
TRBJ2-7 once TRBV27 TRBD2 TGTGCCAGCAGTTTTGGCCTCGGACTAGCGGGAGAGCAGTACTTC CASSFGLGLAGEQYF
TRBJ1-1 . TRBV27 . TGTGCCAGCAGTTTCGGGTTATTTTACACTGAAGCTTTCTTT CASSFGLFYTEAFF
TRBJ2-1 . TRBV6-2/TRBV6-3 TRBD2 TGTGCCAGCAGTTATCTCAGGAGCGGGAGTGATTATGAGCAGTTCTTC CASSYLRSGSDYEQFF
TRBJ2-7 . TRBV27 TRBD1 TGTGCCAGCAGGCCCGGACAGGGGGACAATTCCTACGAGCAGTACTTC CASRPGQGDNSYEQYF
TRBJ2-7 few TRBV7-2 TRBD2 TGTGCCAGCAGCTTCGGGGGGACCCAAGGTTACGAGCAGTACTTC CASSFGGTQGYEQYF
TRBJ2-3 few TRBV7-3 . TGTGCCAGCAGCTCTCAGGGTTCTGCAGATACGCAGTATTTT CASSSQGSADTQYF
TRBJ2-5 . TRBV5-4 TRBD1 TGTGCCAGCAGCCCGGGGACAGATCCGGCGAGGGAGACCCAGTACTTC CASSPGTDPARETQYF
TRBJ2-5 . TRBV3-1/TRBV3-2 TRBD1 TGTGCCAGCAAACGAAAGGGACAGCGCCAAGAGACCCAGTACTTC CASKRKGQRQETQYF
TRBJ1-5 . TRBV6-2/TRBV6-3 . TGTGCCAGCAGTTCAGCTGTGGGCGTTCAGCCCCAGCATTTT CASSSAVGVQPQHF
TRBJ1-1 . TRBV30 . TGTGCCTGGAAAAGGGAGAGGGGGACTGAAGCTTTCTTT CAWKRERGTEAFF
TRBJ2-5 . TRBV6-4 TRBD2 TGTGCCAGCAGTGAAACGTGGCTAGCGGGTAAAGAGACCCAGTACTTC CASSETWLAGKETQYF
TRBJ1-1 few TRBV3-1/TRBV3-2 . TGTGCCAGCAGCCGCATTTCTGAGGGAGCTTTCTTT CASSRISEGAFF
TRBJ2-3 . TRBV18 TRBD2 TGTGCCAGCTCACCTCAACTAGCGGGGGCGAGCACAGATACGCAGTATTTT CASSPQLAGASTDTQYF
TRBJ2-3 . TRBV2 TRBD1 TGTGCCAGCAGACGGACAGGGAAGGCGACAGATACGCAGTATTTT CASRRTGKATDTQYF
TRBJ2-3 . TRBV29-1 . TGCAGCGTTACATCAGGGGACGATACGCAGTATTTT CSVTSGDDTQYF
TRBJ1-1 . TRBV4-3 . TGCGCCAGCAGCCTTGTTCTGACCGACCGGGGGACTGAAGCTTTCTTT CASSLVLTDRGTEAFF
TRBJ2-2 . TRBV19 . TGTGCCAGTAGTATTTCCGGGGCGAACACCGGGGAGCTGTTTTTT CASSISGANTGELFF
TRBJ1-5 . TRBV28 TRBD1 TGTGCCAGCAGCTTGCCCGACAGGGACCAGCATTTT CASSLPDRDQHF
TRBJ2-1 . TRBV6-4 . TGTGCCAGCAGTGACCCGGGACTCAAAAATGAGCAGTTCTTC CASSDPGLKNEQFF
TRBJ2-1 . TRBV7-9 TRBD1 TGTGCCAGCAGTCCCGGACAGGGAAATATCAATGAGCAGTTCTTC CASSPGQGNINEQFF
TRBJ1-2 . TRBV7-2 TRBD1 TGTGCCAGCAGCTACAAACAGGGGGTCTATGGCTACACCTTC CASSYKQGVYGYTF
TRBJ1-1 . TRBV12-3/TRBV12-4 TRBD1 TGTGCCAGCAGAAGGACAGGGGCCACTGAAGCTTTCTTT CASRRTGATEAFF
TRBJ1-6 few TRBV21-1 . TGTGCCAGCAGCAAATGGGGCGGCCCCTCGACTCCCCTCCACTTT CASSKWGGPSTPLHF
TRBJ2-6 . TRBV7-2 TRBD2 TGTGCCAGCAGCTCCAAGCGGGGGGGCTCTGGGGCCAACGTCCTGACTTTC CASSSKRGGSGANVLTF
TRBJ1-3 few TRBV15 TRBD1 TGTGCCACCAGCACTAGGGGGCCAAACACCATATATTTT CATSTRGPNTIYF
TRBJ2-7 . TRBV7-9 . TGTGCCAGCAGCTATTCGTATGGGAGCTACGAGCAGTACTTC CASSYSYGSYEQYF
TRBJ2-5 . TRBV7-2 TRBD1 TGTGCCAGCAGCGTCACAGGGGCACGGGAGACCCAGTACTTC CASSVTGARETQYF
TRBJ1-3 . TRBV5-1 TRBD1 TGCGCCAGCAGCTGGGGGACAGGGGACTCTGGAAACACCATATATTTT CASSWGTGDSGNTIYF
TRBJ1-5 . TRBV30 . TGTGCCTGGAGTAGAGGCAACCAGCCCCAGCATTTT CAWSRGNQPQHF
TRBJ1-5 . TRBV19 TRBD1 TGTGCCAGTAGTATCGCCCAGGGGGGTCGTAGCAATCAGCCCCAGCATTTT CASSIAQGGRSNQPQHF